This TCR beta chain was identified in a study of cytomegalovirus exposure and HLA in healthy donors (dated by TCRdb to about 2017). A note on the overall study: An earlier analysis of about 560 of the donors reported about 280 Gb of sequence data and 117 million unique TCR beta sequences obtained from 150 million to 200 million T cells. A later analysis re-examined previously published TCR beta repertoires from about 670 donors and added high-resolution HLA genotyping to investigate patterns of TCR occurrence. Besides the first cohort of around 700 subjects, a separate validation cohort made up of some 110 different subjects was used. The aim of the study was to test whether cataloging public T cell receptors could identify signatures of past pathogen exposure. All discovery cohort repertoires had been generated using a single sequencing platform. About 280 gigabases of sequencing data and 91 million or so unique TCR sequences made up an early release that covered nearly 650 HLA-typed donors. An earlier analysis of several hundred of the donors applied high-throughput TCR beta sequencing to assess whether each TCR beta V gene segment acted as functional or pseudogenic. The study profiled the T cell repertoires of 500 to 800 subjects by immunosequencing and related them to cytomegalovirus serostatus. Rather than drawing on any new phenotypic data, the later analysis identified candidate immune exposures from TCR beta sequences and the way those sequences occurred across donors. About five DR-DQ haplotypes were treated as single units for association and clustering because of strong linkage in the cohort. HLA typing included class I and class II loci at four-digit resolution. On average, 235,054 unique TCR beta nucleotide sequences were sequenced per donor among about 400 genotyped donors of the cohort, with 15% to 20% of those sequences being non-productive. In a later genetic analysis, genome-wide SNP genotypes for about 55% of the roughly 700 donors were used, and that subset was treated as a discovery cohort. Alongside the repertoire data, information on donor age, sex, ethnicity and CMV serostatus was compiled. Of the approximately 400 genotyped donors, about 80% fell in the genetic ancestry cluster associated with self-reported Caucasian donors. To predict cytomegalovirus infection status, the study combined high-throughput TCR immunosequencing, statistical association of individual TCRs with disease status, and machine learning. Typing coverage differed by locus: A, B, C, DRB1 and DQB1 were typed in about 620-630 donors, DQA1 in roughly 500, DPA1 in nearly 610, and DPB1 in just under 490. General study outcomes and caveats: Linkage disequilibrium might explain the correlated functional status among segregating V segments, but an unknown experimental factor could not be excluded. Several of the top co-occurrence clusters appeared to be linked to parvovirus B19, influenza, CMV and Epstein-Barr virus, according to a later analysis. Specific HLA alleles were associated with roughly 17,000 TCR beta sequences at a false discovery rate of 0.05 in a later analysis. In a later genetic analysis, a missense DCLRE1C variant was associated with V-gene and J-gene trimming of TCR beta chains, and the association was replicated in an independent cohort. Because HLA typing was missing for some donors at each locus, association tests included only the typed subset. The classifier was reported to diagnose cytomegalovirus status with high specificity and sensitivity in both the original and validation cohorts. In a later genetic analysis, fewer N-insertions in productive TCRs were reported among donors in an Asian-associated ancestry cluster than the 666-donor mean. Most TCR sequences were observed very rarely across donors, whereas some public TCRs were present in many individuals. Some IMGT-functional V segments, including TRBV6-2 and TRBV6-3, could not be distinguished by the 87-base-pair reads and were therefore excluded. For the cohort, immune exposure information was limited to CMV serostatus. A further reported finding was that TCR beta sequences accurately predicted the HLA-A and HLA-B alleles for most subjects in the first cohort. In a later analysis, TCR association rates were found to vary across HLA loci, with the most associated TCRs seen for DRB1 alleles and the fewest for HLA-C alleles. Strong co-occurrence of HLA alleles, especially DR and DQ, made assigning TCR associations to individual alleles difficult. Compared with equally common non-associated chains, HLA-associated TCR beta chains in a later analysis were more clonally expanded and had lower generation probabilities. The earlier analysis of around 600 of the donors excluded roughly 16 rarely observed V segments, including chromosome 9 orphons, because counts were too low. A total of 164 TCR beta chains were listed by the study as associated with cytomegalovirus. According to a later analysis, most CMV-associated TCR beta chains appeared to be HLA-restricted, and the HLA associations seemed to be driven largely by CMV exposure. In an earlier analysis of 587 of the donors, most TCR beta V segments were observed in productive rearrangements about 90% or about 30% of the time, broadly matching IMGT annotations. In vitro tests confirmed that a few of the cytomegalovirus-associated TCR beta chains recognize cytomegalovirus antigens. The sequencing pipeline was judged likely to have produced a cluster of highly shared sequence variants as a technical artifact. Presence/absence analyses assumed roughly uniform sequencing depth across donors, an assumption that may not hold. According to the authors, the approach could potentially be generalized to other disease states and immunological phenotypes. Only TCR beta chains were sequenced in this cohort, and the absence of alpha or paired-chain data limited detectable features.

The germline V gene (reference sequence) supplies CDR1 LNHDA and CDR2 SQIVND. Including cysteine and phenylalanine, the CDR3 has 13 amino acids. Only the CDR3 region is kept as DNA, spanning 39 bases read in frame from base 1. V is cut by 5 bases and J by 4 bases, and the space between the germline ends is 10 bases. Worth noting for this clone: Its antigen is still unknown. No per-base quality is available; no much larger clone lies one base away.

Library construction relied on the immunoSEQ multiplex PCR assay. For the multiplex PCR, a mixture combining 60 forward primers for TCR Vbeta segments and 13 reverse primers for TCR Jbeta segments was used. The CDR3 region of rearranged TCR beta genes was amplified from genomic DNA by a multiplex PCR assay. The amplified TCR beta libraries were sequenced on the Illumina HiSeq System as 87-base-pair reads. As for the authors' bioinformatics: Across the 600 to 700 repertoires, a later analysis counted approximately 83 million unique TCR beta chains, 9 million to 14 million of which were shared by at least two donors. Raw reads were error-corrected and collapsed into unique sequences by a nearest-neighbor algorithm in which closely related sequences were merged to remove PCR and sequencing errors. CDR3 sequences were aligned to IMGT reference sequences to assign V, D and J gene segments. For a sequence to be retained, at least a six-nucleotide match to both a V gene segment and a J gene segment was required. Rearrangements were called productive when the CDR3 lacked stop codons and stayed in frame with V and J; all others were non-productive. Following IMGT convention, CDR3 was defined as the stretch from the second conserved V-encoded cysteine up to the conserved J-encoded phenylalanine. The earlier analysis of some 540 of the donors excluded any sequence lacking an unambiguous match to a single V gene segment. In an earlier analysis of approximately 550 of the donors, V segments were called functional above 56.7% productive rearrangements and were called segregating when the between-donor standard deviation exceeded 5%. A statistical classification framework was built to diagnose cytomegalovirus status from the catalog of TCR beta chain sequences. V and J gene assignment, in a later analysis, came from comparing TCR nucleotide sequences with IMGT/GENE-DB human TR gene sequences. A later analysis assigned CDR3 sequences and most-parsimonious VDJ recombination scenarios with the TCRdist pipeline. In a later analysis, each TCR beta chain was defined by its CDR3 amino acid sequence together with its V-gene family, and reads without a unique V-gene family were excluded. In a later analysis, 450 to 600 highly shared, low-generation-probability nucleotide sequences were removed to address suspected cross-contamination and a sequencing artifact. A later analysis calculated a clonal expansion index for each public chain from normalized within-repertoire ranks of inferred template counts. A later analysis computed generation probabilities with a VDJ recombination model fitted to out-of-frame rearrangements, and checked the results against IGoR. Hypergeometric tests were used in a later analysis to score TCR-TCR, TCR-HLA and TCR-CMV co-occurrence, with a repertoire-size bias correction applied to the TCR pairs. To estimate false discovery rates, a later analysis permuted the HLA or CMV assignments 20 times. A later analysis grouped co-occurring TCRs with DBSCAN, adding TCRdist sequence similarity when clustering within HLA-allele-positive subsets. Repertoires with fewer than 30,000 or more than 120,000 public chains were left out of co-occurrence clustering, as were several repertoires with anomalous nucleotide sharing. TCRdb took over this immuneACCESS table, retaining in-frame rearrangements with V and J assigned. Such tables are incomplete; in checked studies, under half of the missing clones stem from an unresolved V gene, and the remainder is unexplained. V and J calls and clone size come straight from that table; D and trimming were deduced from the DNA. This sample holds over 75,000 clones; approximately 88% were observed only once. Jointly, the top ten make up roughly 2.3% of the sample.

In total, about 650 healthy bone marrow donors made up the cohort. Cohort members were all nominally healthy when sampled, although unrecorded immune exposures were likely present. The donor was CMV seronegative and belonged to the group of 352 seronegative cohort members. A peripheral blood sample was collected from each donor, and TCR beta sequencing was performed on peripheral blood mononuclear cells. Genomic DNA extraction from the blood cell samples was performed with the Qiagen DNeasy Blood Extraction Kit. The material sequenced was PBMCs. The sequence was obtained from a woman in her 50s in good health and CMV-seronegative. The chain uses TRBV19 and TRBJ2-3, with a weak D call of TRBD1 (5 bases match). CDR3 protein: CASSVQGSDTQYF. In nucleotide form, the sequence is TGTGCCAGTAGTGTGCAGGGCTCAGATACGCAGTATTTT. Extended through the reference TRBV19 and TRBJ2-3 proteins, this CDR3 yields the full variable domain: DGGITQSPKYLFRKEGQNVTLSCEQNLNHDAMYWYRQDPGQGLRLIYYSQIVNDFQKGDIAEGYSVSREKKESFPLTVTSAQKNPTAFYLCASSVQGSDTQYFGPGTRLTVL.